The clone carrying this T cell receptor (beta chain) has at least ten counts. These data belong to a study of T-cell reconstitution after alpha-beta-depleted transplantation in children. V lost 3 bases, J lost 0 bases, and 12 bases lay in between. This CDR3 has 15 residues. Germline V gives CDR1 SGHRS, CDR2 YFSETQ. Unique molecular identifiers were incorporated when the TCRbeta library was constructed. Each CDR3 protein is one row after TCRdb ran MiXCR on the PCR reads. Among 250,000 to 350,000 distinct CDR3 sequences, about 10% were seen once, and the ten largest hold 9.5% to 13%. Sequences were derived from PBMCs from the stem cell graft donor, sampled from the stem cell graft. This TCR derives from a human donor who donated a stem cell graft to a child with SCID. This chain connects TRBV5-1 to TRBJ1-1; the D is unclear. The DNA of the CDR3 is TGCGCCAGCAGCTCCCGGGAGGCCTTGAACACTGAAGCTTTCTTT. Amino acid sequence: CASSSREALNTEAFF.